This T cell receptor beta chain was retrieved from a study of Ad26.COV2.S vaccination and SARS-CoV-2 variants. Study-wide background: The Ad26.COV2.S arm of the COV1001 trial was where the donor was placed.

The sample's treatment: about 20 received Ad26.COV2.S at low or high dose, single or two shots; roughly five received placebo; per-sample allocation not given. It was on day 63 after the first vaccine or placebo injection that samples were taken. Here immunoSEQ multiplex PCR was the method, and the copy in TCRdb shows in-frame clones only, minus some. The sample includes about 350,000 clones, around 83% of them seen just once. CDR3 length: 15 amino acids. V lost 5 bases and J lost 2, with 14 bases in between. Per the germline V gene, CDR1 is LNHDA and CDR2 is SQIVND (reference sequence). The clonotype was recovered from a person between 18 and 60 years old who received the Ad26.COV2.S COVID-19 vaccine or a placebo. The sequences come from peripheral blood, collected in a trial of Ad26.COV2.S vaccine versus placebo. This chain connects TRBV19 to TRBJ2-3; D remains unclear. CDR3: CASSFGAVPTDTQYF. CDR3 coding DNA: TGTGCCAGTAGTTTCGGCGCGGTTCCCACAGATACGCAGTATTTT.